The 22 T cell receptor beta chains below all came from one sample that was sequenced in a study of beta chain features in type 1 diabetes (dated by TCRdb to 2017 to 2018). Receptor amplification or capture employed the immunoSEQ multiplex PCR assay. The entire amount of isolated RNA was reverse transcribed using the High Capacity cDNA Reverse Transcription Kit, so the sequenced TCRB transcripts were expressed ones. What TCRdb holds here is the immuneACCESS table cut down to in-frame rearrangements. Part of the clones is not present; checked against another copy, under half of the missing clones reflect an unresolved V gene, and the others are unexplained. Across this sample there are around 400,000 clones, with more than 13% seen only once. The biggest ten clones account for under 0.02% of the sample. Sequencing was carried out using naive CD4+ T cells from blood. According to the study, the label for this sample's cell subset or site signals: true naive CD4+ T cells. The origin of the receptors is a woman between 18 and 29 years old in good health.

J is TRBJ2-1 and V is TRBV18; D call uncertain. CDR3 size: 14 residues. With 1 base removed from V and 4 bases from J, the gap between germline ends came to 8 bases. The germline gives CDR1 KGHSH, CDR2 LQKENI. CDR3: CASSPRAVYNEQFF. The CDR3 bases are TGTGCCAGCTCACCACGGGCAGTTTACAATGAGCAGTTCTTC.

The chain carries TRBV28 and TRBJ2-1; 8 bases fit TRBD2. Germline V CDR1 and CDR2: MDHEN, SYDVKM. The CDR3 loop spans 13 amino acids. Germline trimming cut 3 bases from V and 8 bases from J; bases unmatched to any gene: 3. The CDR3 bases are TGTGCCAGCAGTTTGGCGGGAGGACATGAGCAGTTCTTC. This codes for CASSLAGGHEQFF.

This clone was found a few times. The rearrangement uses TRBV19 and TRBJ2-1; 9 bases agree with TRBD2. V dropped 5 bases and J dropped 7; count of bases not matched to a gene: 9. Per germline, CDR1 LNHDA and CDR2 SQIVND (reference sequence). This CDR3 is 15 amino acids long. The CDR3 DNA reads TGTGCCAGTAGTCGTTTAGCGGGAGTGGGAAATGAGCAGTTCTTC. Amino acids: CASSRLAGVGNEQFF. Full variable domain (outside the CDR3, taken from reference TRBV19 and TRBJ2-1): DGGITQSPKYLFRKEGQNVTLSCEQNLNHDAMYWYRQDPGQGLRLIYYSQIVNDFQKGDIAEGYSVSREKKESFPLTVTSAQKNPTAFYLCASSRLAGVGNEQFFGPGTRLTVL.

The rearrangement links TRBV7-9 to TRBJ2-4; D is perhaps TRBD1 (6 bases). CDR3 length: 15 amino acids. Per germline, CDR1 SEHNR and CDR2 FQNEAQ (reference sequence). V lost 5 bases and J lost 0, with 11 bases in between. CDR3 nucleotide sequence: TGTGCCAGCAGCCGATGGACAGTAGCCAAAAACATTCAGTACTTC. Amino acids: CASSRWTVAKNIQYF.

The V gene is TRBV20-1, the J gene TRBJ2-1; TRBD2 aligns across 7 bases. This CDR3 is built from 11 residues. CDR1 and CDR2 (germline): DFQATT, SNEGSKA (reference sequence). The J segment lost 7 bases and the V segment lost 5 bases, leaving 2 bases of the junction unmatched. Written as DNA, the CDR3 is TGCAGTGCTTTCGGGGGGAATGAGCAGTTCTTC. It encodes CSAFGGNEQFF.

This clone showed up just a few times. The V and J genes are TRBV7-9 and TRBJ2-5, with a possible D match to TRBD1 (5 bases). Trimming cost V 2 bases and J 5 bases, with 12 bases left between them. The CDR3 is 14 amino acids. Germline CDR1 reads SEHNR; CDR2 reads FQNEAQ (reference sequence). The chain's CDR3 is CASSLPQGRETQYF. CDR3 DNA sequence: TGTGCCAGCAGCTTACCCCAGGGTCGGGAGACCCAGTACTTC. The full variable domain, rest sourced from reference TRBV7-9 and TRBJ2-5, is DTGVSQNPRHKITKRGQNVTFRCDPISEHNRLYWYRQTLGQGPEFLTYFQNEAQLEKSRLLSDRFSAERPKGSFSTLEIQRTEQGDSAMYLCASSLPQGRETQYFGPGTRLLVL.

This clone was counted between two and nine times. The CDR3 spells CASSLTRGNLLPYYGYTF. CDR3 coding DNA: TGTGCCAGCAGTCTAACCAGGGGGAACTTGTTACCGTACTATGGCTACACCTTC. This sequence joins TRBV28 and TRBJ1-2; 7 nucleotides agree with TRBD1. The CDR3 sequence is 18 residues long. Germline CDR1 MDHEN, CDR2 SYDVKM. Unmatched junction bases numbered 18, after V lost 5 bases and J lost 3 bases.

This clone has more than one count but fewer than ten. This rearrangement joins TRBV27 to TRBJ2-1; possible D gene TRBD1, 6 bases. V was cut by 7 bases and J by 4 bases, with 17 bases left in between. The germline V gene encodes CDR1 MNHEY and CDR2 SMNVEV (reference sequence). The CDR3 contains 15 residues. The CDR3 is CASTLGPGVYNEQFF. The CDR3 coding sequence is TGTGCCAGCACCCTAGGGCCAGGGGTATACAATGAGCAGTTCTTC.

The chain joins TRBV7-9 to TRBJ1-5; D is undetermined. The germline gives CDR1 SEHNR, CDR2 FQNEAQ (reference sequence). The CDR3 length is 13 residues. V gave up 4 bases and J gave up 2 bases, with 6 bases separating them. The CDR3 loop reads CASSSQGNQPQHF. In nucleotides, the CDR3 is TGTGCCAGCAGCTCTCAGGGCAATCAGCCCCAGCATTTT.

V is TRBV30 and J is TRBJ1-2; no clear D. Germline lookup yields CDR1 GTSNPN and CDR2 SVGIG (reference sequence). The CDR3 totals 11 residues. Deletions cut 2 bases from V and 5 bases from J, with 6 bases between. CDR3 sequence: CAWSSLYGYTF. CDR3 coding DNA: TGTGCCTGGAGTTCTCTATATGGCTACACCTTC. The whole variable domain, remainder taken from reference TRBV30 and TRBJ1-2, is SQTIHQWPATLVQPVGSPLSLECTVEGTSNPNLYWYRQAAGRGLQLLFYSVGIGQISSEVPQNLSASRPQDRQFILSSKKLLLSDSGFYLCAWSSLYGYTFGSGTRLTVV.

V and J are TRBV28 and TRBJ2-7; 10 positions match TRBD1. The CDR3 sequence is 16 residues long. Germline CDR1 and CDR2: MDHEN and SYDVKM. J gave up 5 bases and V 6 bases, and 13 bases lay outside the gene matches. The CDR3 DNA sequence: TGTGCCAGCAGAGGGGCCGGGGACAGGGGTACCAACGAGCAGTACTTC. It yields the protein CASRGAGDRGTNEQYF.

The chain carries TRBV25-1 and TRBJ2-7; D remains unclear. There are 14 residues in the CDR3. CDR1 and CDR2 (germline): MGHDK, SYGVNS. The V gene lost 0 bases and the J gene lost 0 bases, with 6 bases spanning the gap. This CDR3 reads CASSEYLSSYEQYF. CDR3 bases: TGTGCCAGCAGTGAATATCTAAGCTCCTACGAGCAGTACTTC.

This chain links TRBV18 with TRBJ1-2, with D hard to call. Germline CDR1 and CDR2: KGHSH and LQKENI. V lost 3 bases to trimming and J lost 8 bases, with 10 bases between them. The CDR3 sequence is 12 residues long. The CDR3 coding sequence is TGTGCCAGCTCACCGGCCGCGGGGGGCTACACCTTC. Translated: CASSPAAGGYTF.

The table lists this clone with a few counts. The gene calls are TRBV9 and TRBJ1-2; 7 bases align to TRBD1. This CDR3 has 13 amino acids. Germline V gives CDR1 SGDLS, CDR2 YYNGEE. Losses at the gene ends were 1 base for V and 3 bases for J; bases not matched to a gene: 0. The CDR3 DNA is TGTGCCAGCAGCGTACAGGGGGACTATGGCTACACCTTC. Its protein is CASSVQGDYGYTF.

The V gene is TRBV10-3, the J gene TRBJ2-4; D unclear. Germline lookup yields CDR1 ENHRY and CDR2 SYGVKD. V dropped 10 bases and J dropped 5 bases, with 15 bases sitting between them. CDR3 length: 13 amino acids. This CDR3 reads CANRDSQENIQYF. The CDR3 DNA reads TGTGCCAACCGCGATAGCCAAGAAAACATTCAGTACTTC.

This clone was recorded only once. The chain couples TRBV4-3 to TRBJ2-7; maybe TRBD2 (6 bases). Germline lookup yields CDR1 LGHNA and CDR2 YSLEER. V was clipped by 8 bases and J by 3 bases, with 14 bases between them. The CDR3 runs 13 residues. As DNA, the CDR3 is TGCGCCAGCTCCCGCTTGCGGGGCTACGAGCAGTACTTC. Translation: CASSRLRGYEQYF.

This clone was picked up a small number of times. The chain has TRBV9 and TRBJ2-7; 13 bases map to TRBD2. This CDR3 contains 17 residues. Germline V gene data show CDR1 as SGDLS and CDR2 as YYNGEE. The V and J ends lost 0 bases and 2 bases, in that order; junction bases with no gene match: 5. The CDR3 loop reads CASSVGKGTSGAYEQYF. The DNA for the CDR3 is TGTGCCAGCAGCGTAGGTAAAGGGACTAGCGGGGCCTACGAGCAGTACTTC.

This chain joins TRBV29-1 and TRBJ1-1, with unresolved D. The CDR3 has 13 residues. The germline V and J ends were trimmed by 4 bases and 0 bases, with 9 bases remaining between them. The germline CDR1 and CDR2 sequences are SQVTM and ANQGSEA. CDR3 residues: CSVAETMNTEAFF. CDR3 nucleotide sequence: TGCAGCGTTGCCGAGACTATGAACACTGAAGCTTTCTTT.

Here the CDR3 reads CASSPRPVSNEQFF. CDR3 in DNA: TGTGCCAGCAGCCCGCGGCCCGTGTCCAATGAGCAGTTCTTC. V and J are TRBV27 and TRBJ2-1, with D uncertain. Germline V gene sequence: CDR1 MNHEY, CDR2 SMNVEV (reference sequence). V gave up 6 bases and J gave up 6 bases, with 15 bases separating them. The CDR3 is made up of 14 amino acids.

This clone was found a few times. This chain connects TRBV5-1 to TRBJ2-3, with D perhaps TRBD2 (5 bases). The CDR3 is 15 amino acids. Between the trimmed V and J ends, which lost 0 bases and 2 bases, there was a span of 10 bases. Germline CDR1 SGHRS, CDR2 YFSETQ. This CDR3 reads CASSLVGDPTDTQYF. CDR3 DNA sequence: TGCGCCAGCAGCTTGGTCGGGGATCCCACAGATACGCAGTATTTT. The full variable domain, its missing parts supplied by reference TRBV5-1 and TRBJ2-3, is KAGVTQTPRYLIKTRGQQVTLSCSPISGHRSVSWYQQTPGQGLQFLFEYFSETQRNKGNFPGRFSGRQFSNSRSEMNVSTLELGDSALYLCASSLVGDPTDTQYFGPGTRLTVL.

This clone was observed a few times. The genes are TRBV18 and TRBJ2-7, with 7 bases identical to TRBD2. The CDR3 length is 15 residues. The germline CDR1 and CDR2 sequences are KGHSH and LQKENI. J gave up 3 bases and V 1 base, and 6 bases lay outside the gene matches. The CDR3 loop reads CASSPQGGGIYEQYF. As DNA, the CDR3 is TGTGCCAGCTCACCACAGGGCGGGGGTATCTACGAGCAGTACTTC.

This clone has only a few counts. V usage is TRBV27 and J usage is TRBJ1-2; 11 bases map to TRBD1. Germline lookup yields CDR1 MNHEY and CDR2 SMNVEV (reference sequence). The CDR3 has 13 residues. After removal of 4 bases from V and 8 bases from J, the junction contained 3 bases not matched to a gene. CDR3 bases: TGTGCCAGCAGTTCGGGACAGGGGGACGGCTACACCTTC. This encodes CASSSGQGDGYTF.